One sample yielded the 18 T cell receptor beta chains listed below, sequenced in a study of vaccination and CD4 T cells after COVID-19. These receptors' targets are unknown. Documented treatment: approximately 10-day PBMC culture with coronavirus spike peptide pools or control peptides (ViraFEST assay). Cultured CD4+ T cell DNA was sequenced using the Oncomine TCR Beta short-read assay. TCRdb called the PCR reads again in MiXCR, with one record for every CDR3 protein. The sample contains more than 9,000 distinct CDR3 sequences, roughly 64% of which appear only once. Material for sequencing was CD4+ T cells from blood, cultured in vitro. These receptor sequences come from a human donor who had recovered from COVID-19.

This clonotype was seen only once. Germline is not matched at one junction end, which may reflect a read error. The chain links TRBV6-4 to TRBJ1-1; D is unclear. CDR3 length: 15 residues. CDR1 and CDR2 (germline): MRHNA, SNTAGT. CDR3: CASSYSGVMNTEAFF. CDR3 in DNA: TGTGCCAGCAGTTACTCTGGGGTTATGAACACTGAAGCTTTCTTT.

V usage is TRBV6-2 or TRBV6-3 and J usage is TRBJ1-1; D may be TRBD1 (6 bases). The CDR3 runs 16 residues. The V gene lost 8 bases and the J gene lost 3 bases, with 22 bases spanning the gap. Germline V gives CDR1 MNHEY, CDR2 SVGEGT. CDR3 amino acids: CASSGGRVGRDTEAFF. The DNA of the CDR3 is TGTGCCAGCTCCGGGGGCAGGGTCGGGAGGGACACTGAAGCTTTCTTT.

This clonotype was seen a single time. This chain links TRBV29-1 with TRBJ1-1; no definite D call. Germline CDR1 and CDR2: SQVTM and ANQGSEA. This CDR3 is built from 13 residues. V shed 7 bases and J shed 8 bases, with 20 bases lying between them. CDR3 sequence: CSALIEGGREAFF. The CDR3 nucleotides read TGCAGCGCCTTAATTGAAGGCGGGCGCGAAGCTTTCTTT.

The V and J genes are TRBV2 and TRBJ1-4, with 7 bases lining up with TRBD1. The CDR3 length is 16 residues. Germline CDR1 and CDR2: SNHLY and FYNNEI. With V trimmed by 8 bases and J by 1 base, 10 bases remained unmatched. In nucleotides, the CDR3 is TGTGCCAGCGCCCAGGGGGGCCTTAGAACTAATGAAAAACTGTTTTTT. The encoded protein is CASAQGGLRTNEKLFF.

The chain has TRBV20-1 and TRBJ2-1; 8 bases are a match to TRBD2. The CDR3 extends over 14 amino acids. Trimming cost V 4 bases and J 8 bases; bases outside gene matches: 10. CDR1 and CDR2 (germline): DFQATT, SNEGSKA (reference sequence). CDR3 sequence: CSANLGLALDEQFF. The CDR3 bases are TGCAGTGCTAATCTAGGACTAGCTTTAGATGAGCAGTTCTTC.

The table lists this clonotype with a few counts. The rearrangement uses TRBV19 and TRBJ2-1, with unresolved D. This CDR3 has 15 amino acids. The V and J ends lost 3 bases and 4 bases respectively, with 13 bases between them. CDR1 is LNHDA and CDR2 is SQIVND in the germline V gene (reference sequence). This CDR3 reads CASSMMEGLYNEQFF. DNA of the CDR3: TGTGCCAGTAGTATGATGGAAGGATTGTACAATGAGCAGTTCTTC.

The chain links TRBV28 to TRBJ1-1; TRBD1 matches 10 bases. CDR1 is MDHEN, CDR2 SYDVKM, per germline. The junction had 4 bases not matched to a gene; V was cut back by 4 bases and J by 5 bases. The CDR3 runs to 14 residues. Here the CDR3 DNA reads TGTGCCAGCAGTTGGGACAGGGGTGGGACTGAAGCTTTCTTT. It is translated as CASSWDRGGTEAFF.

CDR3 in amino acids: CASKVTSYNEQFF. The CDR3 DNA sequence: TGTGCCAGCAAGGTGACCTCCTACAATGAGCAGTTCTTC. V is TRBV6-1 and J is TRBJ2-1; D is unresolved. The germline V and J ends were trimmed by 7 bases and 0 bases, with 7 bases remaining between them. The CDR3 extends over 13 amino acids. Germline V CDR1 and CDR2: MNHNS, SASEGT.

This clonotype came up a few times. The V and J genes are TRBV27 and TRBJ1-2; perhaps TRBD1 as D (5 bases). V was clipped by 6 bases and J by 8 bases, with 25 bases between them. Germline V gene sequence: CDR1 MNHEY, CDR2 SMNVEV (reference sequence). This CDR3 comprises 16 residues. The CDR3 DNA reads TGTGCCAGCAGAAGCTATCTTCAGAGGACATCCACGGGCTACACCTTC. Its translation: CASRSYLQRTSTGYTF.

This clonotype was observed a few times. The chain uses TRBV19 and TRBJ2-3; 10 nucleotides match TRBD1. This CDR3 has 16 residues. The germline CDR1 and CDR2 sequences are LNHDA and SQIVND (reference sequence). V was pared by 5 bases and J by 4 bases, with 9 bases of the junction left unmatched. Written as DNA, the CDR3 is TGTGCCAGTAGTTCCCCGACAGGGGGCGGATCAGATACGCAGTATTTT. This gives the protein CASSSPTGGGSDTQYF.

Only a few counts were recorded for this clonotype. The CDR3 here is CASSTPYNEQFF. As DNA, the CDR3 is TGTGCCAGCAGCACCCCATACAATGAGCAGTTCTTC. The gene calls are TRBV7-9 and TRBJ2-1; the D is unclear. The CDR3 has 12 amino acids. Trimming cost V 5 bases and J 4 bases, with 6 bases left between them. Germline CDR1 reads SEHNR; CDR2 reads FQNEAQ (reference sequence).

This clonotype was counted between two and nine times. The rearrangement uses TRBV7-9 and TRBJ1-4; perhaps TRBD1 as D (6 bases). CDR1 is SEHNR, CDR2 FQNEAQ, per germline (reference sequence). This CDR3 is 15 amino acids long. V was trimmed by 2 bases and J by 6 bases, leaving 13 bases between them. CDR3 coding DNA: TGTGCCAGCAGCTTACCTACAGGGTTGCATGAAAAACTGTTTTTT. Amino acid sequence: CASSLPTGLHEKLFF.

This chain uses TRBV5-1 with TRBJ1-5; D gene uncertain. Trimming took 4 bases from V and 0 from J, leaving 8 bases between them. This CDR3 contains 14 residues. The germline CDR1 and CDR2 sequences are SGHRS and YFSETQ. The CDR3 DNA is TGCGCCAGCAGCCAGGACGGTAGCAATCAGCCCCAGCATTTT. Encoded protein: CASSQDGSNQPQHF.

This clonotype was seen a single time. The V gene is TRBV20-1, the J gene TRBJ2-5; D is undetermined. This CDR3 has 11 amino acids. Germline-derived CDR1 and CDR2 are DFQATT and SNEGSKA (reference sequence). Trimming pared 5 bases from V and 3 bases from J, leaving 7 bases between. The DNA for the CDR3 is TGCAGTGCTTGGTGGGAAGAGACCCAGTACTTC. Its protein product is CSAWWEETQYF.

This chain joins TRBV6-5 and TRBJ1-2; tentatively, D is TRBD1 (5 bases). Germline CDR1 MNHEY, CDR2 SVGAGI. The CDR3 runs to 14 residues. V was trimmed by 0 bases and J by 3 bases, leaving 8 bases between them. CDR3 sequence reads: CASSYSPRDYGYTF. DNA for the CDR3: TGTGCCAGCAGTTACTCCCCCAGGGACTATGGCTACACCTTC.

This clonotype was observed a handful of times. The CDR3 nucleotides read TGTGCCAGCAGCAAACTCCCACCCAGAGGCTATGGCTACACCTTC. This encodes CASSKLPPRGYGYTF. The J gene is TRBJ1-2, the V gene TRBV21-1. TRBV21-1 is an annotated pseudogene. The CDR3 has 15 amino acids.

The table lists this clonotype with a few counts. The gene calls are TRBV6-1 and TRBJ2-7; D might be TRBD1 or TRBD2, each matching 6 bases. The CDR3 is 15 amino acids. Per the germline V gene, CDR1 is MNHNS and CDR2 is SASEGT. V was trimmed by 2 bases and J by 3 bases, leaving 14 bases between them. The CDR3 DNA follows: TGTGCCAGCAGTGAACTGACGGGGGCAAGCTACGAGCAGTACTTC. This codes for CASSELTGASYEQYF.

The chain couples TRBV6-2 or TRBV6-3 to TRBJ2-5; D gene uncertain. V was pared by 3 bases and J by 5 bases, with 4 bases between. The length of the CDR3 is 11 residues. CDR1 and CDR2 from the germline V gene are MNHEY and SVGEGT. The CDR3 DNA reads TGTGCCAGCAGTTATATTGAGACCCAGTACTTC. As protein: CASSYIETQYF.